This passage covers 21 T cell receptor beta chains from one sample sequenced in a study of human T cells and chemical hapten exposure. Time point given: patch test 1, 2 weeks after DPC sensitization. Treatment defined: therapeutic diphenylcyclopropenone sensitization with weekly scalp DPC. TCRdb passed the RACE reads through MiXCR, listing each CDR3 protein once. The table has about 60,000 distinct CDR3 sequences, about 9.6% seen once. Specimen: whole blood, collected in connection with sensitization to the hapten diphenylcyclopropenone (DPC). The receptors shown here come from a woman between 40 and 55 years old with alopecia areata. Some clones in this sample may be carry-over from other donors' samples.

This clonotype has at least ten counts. The CDR3 region is CASRANTEAFF. The CDR3 region has the DNA TGTGCCAGCAGGGCGAACACTGAAGCTTTCTTT. The V gene is TRBV12-3 or TRBV12-4, the J gene TRBJ1-1; D remains ambiguous. Between the trimmed V and J ends, which lost 6 bases and 1 base, there was a span of 3 bases. This CDR3 has 11 residues.

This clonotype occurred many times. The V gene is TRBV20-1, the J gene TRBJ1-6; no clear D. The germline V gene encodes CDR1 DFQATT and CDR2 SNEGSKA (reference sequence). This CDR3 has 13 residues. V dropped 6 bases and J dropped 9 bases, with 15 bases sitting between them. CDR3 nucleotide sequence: TGCAGTGCGATCTCTGATACCAGTTCACCCCTCCACTTT. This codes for CSAISDTSSPLHF.

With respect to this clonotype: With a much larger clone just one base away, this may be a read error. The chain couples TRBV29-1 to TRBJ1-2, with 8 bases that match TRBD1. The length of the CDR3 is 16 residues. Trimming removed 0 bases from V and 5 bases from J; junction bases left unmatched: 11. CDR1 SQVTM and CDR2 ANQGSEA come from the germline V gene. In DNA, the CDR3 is TGCAGCGTTGAAGATGTGCGACAGGGGCTGGGGTATGGCTACACCTTC. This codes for CSVEDVRQGLGYGYTF. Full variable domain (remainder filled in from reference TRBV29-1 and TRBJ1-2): SAVISQKPSRDICQRGTSLTIQCQVDSQVTMMFWYRQQPGQSLTLIATANQGSEATYESGFVIDKFPISRPNLTFSTLTVSNMSPEDSSIYLCSVEDVRQGLGYGYTFGSGTRLTVV.

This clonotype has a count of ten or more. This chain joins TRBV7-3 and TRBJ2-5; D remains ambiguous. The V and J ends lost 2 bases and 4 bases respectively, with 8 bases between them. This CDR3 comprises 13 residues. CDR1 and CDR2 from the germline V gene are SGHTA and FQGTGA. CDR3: CASSLVSGETQYF. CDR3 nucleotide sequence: TGTGCCAGCAGCTTAGTTTCCGGAGAGACCCAGTACTTC.

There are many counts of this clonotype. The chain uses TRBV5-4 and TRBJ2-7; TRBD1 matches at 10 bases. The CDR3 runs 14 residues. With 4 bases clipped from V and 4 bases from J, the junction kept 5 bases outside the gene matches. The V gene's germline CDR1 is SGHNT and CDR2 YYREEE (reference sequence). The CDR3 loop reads CASSPGGQGYEQYF. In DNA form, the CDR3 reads TGTGCCAGCAGCCCGGGGGGACAGGGGTACGAGCAGTACTTC.

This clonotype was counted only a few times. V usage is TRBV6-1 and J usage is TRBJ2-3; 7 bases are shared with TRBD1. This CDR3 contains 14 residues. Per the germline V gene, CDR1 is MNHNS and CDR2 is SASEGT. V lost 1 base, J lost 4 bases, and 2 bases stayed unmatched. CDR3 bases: TGTGCCAGCAGTGAAGACAGGGGTGCAGATACGCAGTATTTT. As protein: CASSEDRGADTQYF.

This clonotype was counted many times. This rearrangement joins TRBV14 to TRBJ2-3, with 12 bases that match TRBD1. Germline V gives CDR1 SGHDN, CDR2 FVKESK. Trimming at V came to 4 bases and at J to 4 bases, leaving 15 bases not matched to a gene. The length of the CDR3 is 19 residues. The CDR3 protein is CASSRKGTGGVAKPDTQYF. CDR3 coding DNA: TGTGCCAGCAGCCGCAAAGGGACAGGGGGCGTTGCTAAGCCAGATACGCAGTATTTT.

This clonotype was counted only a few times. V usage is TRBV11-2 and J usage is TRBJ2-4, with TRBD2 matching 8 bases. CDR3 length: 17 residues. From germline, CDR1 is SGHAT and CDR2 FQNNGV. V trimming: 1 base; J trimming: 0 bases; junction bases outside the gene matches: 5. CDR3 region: CASSLGGGTLAKNIQYF. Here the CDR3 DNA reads TGTGCCAGCAGCTTAGGCGGGGGGACTCTAGCCAAAAACATTCAGTACTTC. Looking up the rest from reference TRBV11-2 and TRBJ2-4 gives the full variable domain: EAGVAQSPRYKIIEKRQSVAFWCNPISGHATLYWYQQILGQGPKLLIQFQNNGVVDDSQLPKDRFSAERLKGVDSTLKIQPAKLEDSAVYLCASSLGGGTLAKNIQYFGAGTRLSVL.

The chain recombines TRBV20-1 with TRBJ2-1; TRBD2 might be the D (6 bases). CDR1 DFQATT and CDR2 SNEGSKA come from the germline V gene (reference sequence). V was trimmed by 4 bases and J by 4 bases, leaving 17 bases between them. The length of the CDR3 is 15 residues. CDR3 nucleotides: TGCAGTGCTACGCCCATTAGCGGATATTACAATGAGCAGTTCTTC. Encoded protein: CSATPISGYYNEQFF.

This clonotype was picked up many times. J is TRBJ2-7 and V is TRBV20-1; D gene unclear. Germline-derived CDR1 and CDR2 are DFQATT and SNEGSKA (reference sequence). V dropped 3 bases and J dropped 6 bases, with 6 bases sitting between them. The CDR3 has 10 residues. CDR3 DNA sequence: TGCAGTGCTAGGGAGCGCGAGCAGTACTTC. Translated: CSAREREQYF.

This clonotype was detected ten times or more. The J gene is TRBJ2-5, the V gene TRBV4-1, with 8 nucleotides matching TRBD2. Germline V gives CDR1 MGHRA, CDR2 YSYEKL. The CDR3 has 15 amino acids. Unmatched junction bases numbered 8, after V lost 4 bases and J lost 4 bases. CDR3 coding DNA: TGCGCCAGCAGCCGAAGGGGAGCGGGGGTAGAGACCCAGTACTTC. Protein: CASSRRGAGVETQYF.

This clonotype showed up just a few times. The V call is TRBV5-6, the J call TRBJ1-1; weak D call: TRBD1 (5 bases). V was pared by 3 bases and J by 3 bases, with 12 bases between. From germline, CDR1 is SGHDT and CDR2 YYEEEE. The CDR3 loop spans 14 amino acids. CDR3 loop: CASSYQGYDTEAFF. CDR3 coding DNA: TGTGCCAGCAGCTACCAGGGTTATGACACTGAAGCTTTCTTT. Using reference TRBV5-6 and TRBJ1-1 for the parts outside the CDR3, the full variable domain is DAGVTQSPTHLIKTRGQQVTLRCSPKSGHDTVSWYQQALGQGPQFIFQYYEEEERQRGNFPDRFSGHQFPNYSSELNVNALLLGDSALYLCASSYQGYDTEAFFGQGTRLTVV.

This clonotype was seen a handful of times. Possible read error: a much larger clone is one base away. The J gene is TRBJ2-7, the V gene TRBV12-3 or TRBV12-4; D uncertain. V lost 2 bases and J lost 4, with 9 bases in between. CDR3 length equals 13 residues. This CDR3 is CASSLNLGYEQYF. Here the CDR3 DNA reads TGTGCCAGCAGTTTAAATCTGGGTTACGAGCAGTACTTC.

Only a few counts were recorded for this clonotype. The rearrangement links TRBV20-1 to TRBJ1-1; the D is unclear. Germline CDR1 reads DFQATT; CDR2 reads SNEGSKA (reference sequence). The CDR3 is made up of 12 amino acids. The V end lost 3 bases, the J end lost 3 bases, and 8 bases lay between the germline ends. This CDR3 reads CSARAGDTEAFF. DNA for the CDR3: TGCAGTGCTAGGGCTGGGGACACTGAAGCTTTCTTT.

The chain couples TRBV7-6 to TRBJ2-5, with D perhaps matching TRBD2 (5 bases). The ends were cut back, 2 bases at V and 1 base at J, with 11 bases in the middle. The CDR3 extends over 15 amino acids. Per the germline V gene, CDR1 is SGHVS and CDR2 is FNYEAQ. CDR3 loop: CASSLNEGSQETQYF. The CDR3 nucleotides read TGTGCCAGCAGCTTAAATGAGGGTTCCCAAGAGACCCAGTACTTC.

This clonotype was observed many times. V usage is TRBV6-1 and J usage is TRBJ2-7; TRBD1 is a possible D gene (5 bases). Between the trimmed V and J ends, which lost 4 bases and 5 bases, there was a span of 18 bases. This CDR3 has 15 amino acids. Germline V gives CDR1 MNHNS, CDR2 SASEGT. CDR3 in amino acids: CASSGVQQGKDEQYF. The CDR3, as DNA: TGTGCCAGCAGTGGGGTTCAGCAGGGTAAGGACGAGCAGTACTTC.

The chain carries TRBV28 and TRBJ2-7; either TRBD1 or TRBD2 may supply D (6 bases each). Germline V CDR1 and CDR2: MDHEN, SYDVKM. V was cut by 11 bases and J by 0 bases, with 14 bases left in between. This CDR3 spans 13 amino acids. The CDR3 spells CAAIGGSSYEQYF. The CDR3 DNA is TGTGCCGCAATAGGGGGGAGCTCCTACGAGCAGTACTTC.

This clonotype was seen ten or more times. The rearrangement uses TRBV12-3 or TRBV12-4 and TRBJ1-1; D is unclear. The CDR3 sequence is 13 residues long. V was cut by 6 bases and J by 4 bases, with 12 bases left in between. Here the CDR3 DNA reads TGTGCCAGCAGACGAGAAAAGCCCACTGAAGCTTTCTTT. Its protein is CASRREKPTEAFF.

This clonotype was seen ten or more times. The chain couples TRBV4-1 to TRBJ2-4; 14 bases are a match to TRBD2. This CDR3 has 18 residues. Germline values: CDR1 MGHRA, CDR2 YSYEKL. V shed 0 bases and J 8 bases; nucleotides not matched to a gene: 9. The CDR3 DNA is TGCGCCAGCAGCCAAGATCAAGGACTAGCGGGGGGACGGGACATTCAGTACTTC. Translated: CASSQDQGLAGGRDIQYF.

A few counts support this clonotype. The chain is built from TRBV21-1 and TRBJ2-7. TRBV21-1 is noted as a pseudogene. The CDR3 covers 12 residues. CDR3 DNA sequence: TGTGCCAGCAGCAAATGTACCTACGAGCAGTACTTC. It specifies CASSKCTYEQYF.

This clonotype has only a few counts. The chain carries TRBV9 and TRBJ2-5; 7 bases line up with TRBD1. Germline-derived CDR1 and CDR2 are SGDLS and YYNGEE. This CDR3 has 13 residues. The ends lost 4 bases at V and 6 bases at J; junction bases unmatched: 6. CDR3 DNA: TGTGCCAGCAGCCCAGGGGGTTCGAAGACCCAGTACTTC. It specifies CASSPGGSKTQYF.